This T cell receptor (beta chain) appears in the sequencing data of a study of T cells after yellow fever vaccination. MiXCR, run by TCRdb on the 5' RACE reads, gives a single entry per CDR3 protein. The table lists about 73,000 distinct CDR3 sequences, roughly 7.4% of them singletons. Details on this clonotype: Possible read error: a much larger clone is one base away.

The germline gives CDR1 LGHNA, CDR2 YSLEER. CDR3 length equals 18 residues. The chain combines TRBV4-3 with TRBJ2-3, with 7 nucleotides matching TRBD1. This TCR was recovered from a man under 40 who received the YFV17D yellow fever vaccine. The source was CD8+ T cells sorted from PBMCs, collected on the day of the yellow fever booster vaccination. CDR3 residues: CSSSQDLRDSLSTDTQYF. The CDR3 region has the DNA TGCTCCAGCAGCCAAGATCTACGGGACAGTCTTAGCACAGATACGCAGTATTTT.